This passage covers 6 T cell receptor beta chains from one sample sequenced in a study of blood T cell repertoires in COVID-19. Clones were read by immunoSEQ multiplex PCR, and TCRdb kept only the in-frame ones, dropping some. Counted here are roughly 230,000 clones, 65% to 85% occurring once; the ten biggest clones make up more than 25%. Sequenced material: peripheral blood. These receptors all stem from a man aged 40-55 years with acute or convalescent COVID-19.

The chain links TRBV6-5 to TRBJ1-1; D gene unclear. This CDR3 comprises 15 residues. The V gene's germline CDR1 is MNHEY and CDR2 SVGAGI. V shed 4 bases and J shed 1 base, with 13 bases lying between them. CDR3 in DNA: TGTGCCAGCAGTTCCGGTCGATCGAGGAACACTGAAGCTTTCTTT. Encoded protein: CASSSGRSRNTEAFF.

J is TRBJ2-2 and V is TRBV6-2 or TRBV6-3; 8 nucleotides match TRBD2. CDR3 length: 17 amino acids. The ends lost 2 bases at V and 4 bases at J; junction bases unmatched: 9. CDR1 MNHEY and CDR2 SVGEGT come from the germline V gene. The CDR3 is CASSYETGGFVTGELFF. The CDR3 DNA is TGTGCCAGCAGTTACGAGACGGGAGGGTTTGTCACCGGGGAGCTGTTTTTT.

The table lists this clone with a count of one. V gene TRBV18 combines with J gene TRBJ1-1; D ambiguous. Trimming stripped 4 bases from V and 1 base from J, with 7 bases between. The CDR3 has 13 amino acids. Germline values: CDR1 KGHSH, CDR2 LQKENI. The CDR3 nucleotides are TGTGCCAGCTCACTCCAGGCGAACACTGAAGCTTTCTTT. This encodes CASSLQANTEAFF.

This chain's CDR3 is CASSTPRGGRNTGELFF. The CDR3 DNA reads TGTGCCAGCAGTACCCCTCGGGGGGGGCGGAACACCGGGGAGCTGTTTTTT. The chain carries TRBV27 and TRBJ2-2; 8 nucleotides align to TRBD2. Unmatched junction bases numbered 9, after V lost 5 bases and J lost 1 base. The CDR3 is made up of 17 amino acids. Germline V gene data show CDR1 as MNHEY and CDR2 as SMNVEV (reference sequence).

V usage is TRBV2 and J usage is TRBJ2-1, with TRBD2 identical over 11 bases. The CDR3 loop spans 15 amino acids. Germline CDR1 and CDR2: SNHLY and FYNNEI. Unmatched junction bases numbered 6, after V lost 2 bases and J lost 9 bases. The CDR3 DNA sequence: TGTGCCAGCAGTGAACATGGACTAGCGGGTGCTGAGCAGTTCTTC. It translates to CASSEHGLAGAEQFF.

The chain combines TRBV29-1 with TRBJ1-2; a weak D match, TRBD1 (6 bases). The CDR3 loop spans 11 amino acids. The germline gives CDR1 SQVTM, CDR2 ANQGSEA. V gave up 6 bases and J gave up 4 bases, with 9 bases separating them. The CDR3 nucleotides read TGCAGCGTCATGGACAGCTATGGCTACACCTTC. Protein: CSVMDSYGYTF.